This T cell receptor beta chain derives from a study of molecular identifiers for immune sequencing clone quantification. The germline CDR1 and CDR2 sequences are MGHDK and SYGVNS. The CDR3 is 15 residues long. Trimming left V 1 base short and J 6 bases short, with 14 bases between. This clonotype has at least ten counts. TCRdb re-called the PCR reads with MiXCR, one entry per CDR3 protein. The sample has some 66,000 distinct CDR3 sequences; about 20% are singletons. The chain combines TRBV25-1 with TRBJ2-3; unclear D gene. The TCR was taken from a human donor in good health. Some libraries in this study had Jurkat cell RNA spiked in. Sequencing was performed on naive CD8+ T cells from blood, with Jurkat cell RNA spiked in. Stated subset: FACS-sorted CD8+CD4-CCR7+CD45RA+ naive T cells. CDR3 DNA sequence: TGTGCCAGCAGTGAATTGCAAGCTGGGCTGGATACGCAGTATTTT. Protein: CASSELQAGLDTQYF.